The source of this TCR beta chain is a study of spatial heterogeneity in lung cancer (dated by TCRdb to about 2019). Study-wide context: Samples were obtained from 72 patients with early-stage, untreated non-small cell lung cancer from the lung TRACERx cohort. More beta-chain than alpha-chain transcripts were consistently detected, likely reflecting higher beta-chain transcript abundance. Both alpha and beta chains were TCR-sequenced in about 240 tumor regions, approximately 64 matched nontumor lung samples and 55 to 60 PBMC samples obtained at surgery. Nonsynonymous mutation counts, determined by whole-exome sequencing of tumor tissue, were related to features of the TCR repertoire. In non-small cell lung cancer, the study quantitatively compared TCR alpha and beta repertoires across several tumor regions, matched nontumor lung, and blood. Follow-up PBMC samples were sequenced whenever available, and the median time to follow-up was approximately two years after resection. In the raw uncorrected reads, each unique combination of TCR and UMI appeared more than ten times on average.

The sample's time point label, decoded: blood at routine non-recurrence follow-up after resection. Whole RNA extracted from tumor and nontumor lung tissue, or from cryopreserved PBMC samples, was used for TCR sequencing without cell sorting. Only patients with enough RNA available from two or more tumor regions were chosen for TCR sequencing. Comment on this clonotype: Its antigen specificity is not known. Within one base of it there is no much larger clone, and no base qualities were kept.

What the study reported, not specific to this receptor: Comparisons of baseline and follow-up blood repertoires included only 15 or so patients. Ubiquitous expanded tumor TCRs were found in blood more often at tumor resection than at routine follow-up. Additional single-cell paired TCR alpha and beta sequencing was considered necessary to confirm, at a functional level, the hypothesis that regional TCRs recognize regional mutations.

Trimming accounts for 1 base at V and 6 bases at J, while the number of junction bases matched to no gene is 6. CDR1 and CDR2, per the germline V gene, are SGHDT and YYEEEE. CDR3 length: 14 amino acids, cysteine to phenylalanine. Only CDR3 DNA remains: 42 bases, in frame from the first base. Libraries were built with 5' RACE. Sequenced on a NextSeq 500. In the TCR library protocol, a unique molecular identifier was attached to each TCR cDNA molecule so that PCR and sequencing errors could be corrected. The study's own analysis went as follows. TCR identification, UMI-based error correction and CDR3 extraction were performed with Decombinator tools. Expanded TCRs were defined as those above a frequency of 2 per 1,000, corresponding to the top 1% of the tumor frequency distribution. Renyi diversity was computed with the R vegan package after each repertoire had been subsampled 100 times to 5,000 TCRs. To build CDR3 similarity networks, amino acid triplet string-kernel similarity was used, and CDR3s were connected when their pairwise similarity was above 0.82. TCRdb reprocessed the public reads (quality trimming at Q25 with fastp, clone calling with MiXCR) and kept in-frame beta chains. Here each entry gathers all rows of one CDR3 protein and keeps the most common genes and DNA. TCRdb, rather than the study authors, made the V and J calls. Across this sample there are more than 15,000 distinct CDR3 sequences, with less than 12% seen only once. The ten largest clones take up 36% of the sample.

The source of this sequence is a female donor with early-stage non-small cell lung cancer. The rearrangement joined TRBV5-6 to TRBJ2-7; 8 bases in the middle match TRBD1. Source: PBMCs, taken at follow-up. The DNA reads TGTGCCAGCAGCTTGTGGCAGGGGGCCTCCGAGCAGTACTTC. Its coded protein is CASSLWQGASEQYF.